This T cell receptor beta chain was captured in a study of patients and donors after allogeneic stem cell transplantation. In TCRdb, the RT-PCR reads were re-called with MiXCR into one record per CDR3 protein. This sample carries roughly 940,000 distinct CDR3 sequences, around 17% of them seen once, and the ten largest clones take approximately 5.9%. CDR1 SNHLY and CDR2 FYNNEI come from the germline V gene. Trimming took 10 bases from V and 4 from J, leaving 19 bases between them. The CDR3 contains 14 residues. The rearrangement uses TRBV2 and TRBJ1-1; no definite D call. The origin of this receptor is a human donor who was either an allogeneic HSCT recipient or a stem cell or donor lymphocyte infusion donor (not recorded which). It is not recorded whose cells these are; they may come from a transplant donor. Sequenced material: blood, either unsorted or a sorted T cell fraction (not recorded which). This CDR3 reads CATRGERPATEAFF. The CDR3 nucleotides are TGTGCCACCCGCGGGGAGAGACCCGCCACTGAAGCTTTCTTT.